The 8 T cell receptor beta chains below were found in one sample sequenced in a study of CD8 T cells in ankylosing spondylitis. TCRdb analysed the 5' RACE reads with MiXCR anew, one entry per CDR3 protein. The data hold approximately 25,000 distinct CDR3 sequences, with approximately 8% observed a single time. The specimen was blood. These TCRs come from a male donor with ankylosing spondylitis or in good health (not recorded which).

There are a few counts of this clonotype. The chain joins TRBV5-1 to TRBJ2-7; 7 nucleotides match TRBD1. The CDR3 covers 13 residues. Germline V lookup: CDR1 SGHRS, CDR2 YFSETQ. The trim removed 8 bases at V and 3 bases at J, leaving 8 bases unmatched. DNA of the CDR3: TGCGCCAGTCGGGCCGGGACAGTCTACGAGCAGTACTTC. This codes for CASRAGTVYEQYF.

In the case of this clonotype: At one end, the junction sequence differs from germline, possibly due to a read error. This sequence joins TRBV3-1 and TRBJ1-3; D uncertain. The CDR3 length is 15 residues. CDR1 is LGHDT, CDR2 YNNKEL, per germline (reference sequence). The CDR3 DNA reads TGTGCCAGCAGCCAGGCCGGCCGCTCTGGAAACGCCATATATTTT. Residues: CASSQAGRSGNAIYF.

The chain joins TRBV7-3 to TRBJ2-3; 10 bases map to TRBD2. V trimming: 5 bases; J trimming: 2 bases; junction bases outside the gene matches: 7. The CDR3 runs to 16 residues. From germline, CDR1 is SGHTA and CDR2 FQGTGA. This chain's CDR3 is CASSLSSGGNTDTQYF. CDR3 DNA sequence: TGTGCCAGCAGCCTATCTAGCGGGGGTAACACAGATACGCAGTATTTT.

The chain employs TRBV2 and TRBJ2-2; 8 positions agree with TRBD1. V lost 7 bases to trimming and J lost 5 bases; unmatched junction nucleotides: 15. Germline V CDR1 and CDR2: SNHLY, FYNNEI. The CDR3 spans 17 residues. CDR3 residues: CASTPGAGGVGTGELFF. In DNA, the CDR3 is TGTGCCAGCACCCCGGGAGCAGGGGGCGTTGGAACCGGGGAGCTGTTTTTT.

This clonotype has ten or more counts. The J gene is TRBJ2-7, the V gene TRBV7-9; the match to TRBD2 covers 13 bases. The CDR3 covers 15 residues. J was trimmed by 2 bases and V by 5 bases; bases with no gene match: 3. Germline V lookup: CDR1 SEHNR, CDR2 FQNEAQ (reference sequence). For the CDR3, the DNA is TGTGCCAGCAGCCCTACTAGCGGGAGGGCCTACGAGCAGTACTTC. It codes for CASSPTSGRAYEQYF.

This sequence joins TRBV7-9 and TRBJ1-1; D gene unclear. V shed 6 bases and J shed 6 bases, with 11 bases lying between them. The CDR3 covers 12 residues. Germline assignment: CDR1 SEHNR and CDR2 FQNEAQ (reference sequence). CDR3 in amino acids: CASSYDKPEAFF. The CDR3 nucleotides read TGTGCCAGCAGTTATGACAAGCCTGAAGCTTTCTTT.

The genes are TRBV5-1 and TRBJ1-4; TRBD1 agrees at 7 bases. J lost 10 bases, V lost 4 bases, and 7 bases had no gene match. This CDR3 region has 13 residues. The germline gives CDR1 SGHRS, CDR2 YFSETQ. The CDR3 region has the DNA TGCGCCAGCAGCGATACAGGGGTTGGAAAACTGTTTTTT. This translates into CASSDTGVGKLFF.

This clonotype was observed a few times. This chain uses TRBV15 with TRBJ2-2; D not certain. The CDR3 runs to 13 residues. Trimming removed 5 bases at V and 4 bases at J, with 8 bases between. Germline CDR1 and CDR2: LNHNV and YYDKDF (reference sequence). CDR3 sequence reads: CATSQHPTGELFF. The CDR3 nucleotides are TGTGCCACCAGCCAACACCCCACCGGGGAGCTGTTTTTT.